This TCR beta chain stems from a study of blood T cell repertoires in COVID-19. The wider study: Collection of acute and convalescent COVID-19 samples took place in the United States, Italy and Spain. Sources were T cells, B-cell-depleted T cells, or PBMCs; the material itself was cDNA or gDNA.

The CDR3 consists of 18 residues. Trimming left V 0 bases short and J 4 bases short, with 20 bases between. Germline V gene sequence: CDR1 SGHTA, CDR2 FQGNSA. In the source study's methods: Reference gene primer amplification in the assay estimated nucleated cell counts. TCRdb keeps only in-frame clones here, not all; method: immunoSEQ multiplex PCR. Clone size and the V and J calls come from that table; the DNA yielded D and trimming. The profile shows around 240,000 clones, 70% to 85% of them singletons. Sequenced sample: peripheral blood. The chain has TRBV7-2 and TRBJ2-3; the D gene is possibly TRBD1 (5 bases). The TCR was taken from a woman aged 80 or over with acute or convalescent COVID-19. CDR3 bases: TGTGCCAGCAGCTTAGCGGGGTCTAAAAACCTCAGGGCAGATACGCAGTATTTT. Translating gives CASSLAGSKNLRADTQYF.